This TCR beta chain was captured by sequencing in a study of identifying expanded T cells in peripheral blood. The CDR3 loop spans 14 amino acids. Germline loops: CDR1 SGHNT, CDR2 YYREEE (reference sequence). The V and J ends lost 4 bases and 4 bases, in that order; junction bases with no gene match: 4. Study-wide results and limits: Approximately two-week clone count variance significantly increased as total template count grew. About 1.2 clones differed between technical replicates, versus about 16 and 19 over time.

The table came from immunoSEQ multiplex PCR; TCRdb's copy has only in-frame clones and leaves some out. Counted here are approximately 56,000 clones, 70% to 85% occurring once; the ten biggest clones make up about 14%. To note about this clone: Its antigen is not known.

Sequenced: blood. This chain uses TRBV5-4 with TRBJ1-2; 10 nucleotides agree with TRBD1. This TCR came from a person aged 18 to 75 in good health. CDR3 in DNA: TGTGCCAGCAGCACGGGACAGGGGACCTATGGCTACACCTTC. This translates into CASSTGQGTYGYTF.